This TCR beta chain comes out of a study of siplizumab effects on memory and regulatory T cells. Study-wide results and caveats: Alloreactive sequences from unstimulated CD4+ memory cells fell significantly with siplizumab. No naive or memory phenotype could be assigned to roughly 75-95% of proliferating clones. The diversity of naive T cells seemed greater than that of memory cells, and their alloresponse contribution seemed major.

In the case of this clone: Its antigen is not known. In the same sample, other DNA sequences code for this CDR3.

Sequenced by immunoSEQ multiplex PCR; TCRdb stores in-frame clones only, minus some. The sample yields tens of thousands of clones, around 97% seen once. Using three donor pairs, the authors sequenced unstimulated naive, memory, effector memory and TEMRA subsets. This CDR3 comprises 13 residues. Trimming removed 3 bases at V and 0 bases at J, with 3 bases between. CDR1 and CDR2 (germline): MNHEY, SMNVEV (reference sequence). Sequencing input: naive CD8+ T cells sorted from blood. The chain carries TRBV27 and TRBJ1-5; no firm D call. The source of this sequence is a human donor in good health. The CDR3 sequence: CASSLGSNQPQHF. The CDR3 DNA sequence: TGTGCCAGCAGTTTGGGTAGCAATCAGCCCCAGCATTTT.